These 10 T cell receptor beta chains were all obtained from the same sample, sequenced in a study of T cells after yellow fever vaccination. TCRdb itself ran the 5' RACE reads through MiXCR, one entry per CDR3 protein. The sample has a few hundred thousand distinct CDR3 sequences; 6.9% are singletons. The starting material was CD4+ T cells sorted from PBMCs, obtained 15 days after the yellow fever booster vaccination. The origin of the receptors is a man aged 25 to 40 who received the YFV17D yellow fever vaccine.

This chain joins TRBV10-3 and TRBJ2-5, with TRBD2 matching 11 bases. Trimming removed 6 bases from V and 3 bases from J; junction bases left unmatched: 6. CDR1 is ENHRY, CDR2 SYGVKD, per germline. The CDR3 extends over 15 amino acids. In DNA form, the CDR3 reads TGTGCCATCAGAGACCTACTAGCGGGAGAAGAGACCCAGTACTTC. Its translation: CAIRDLLAGEETQYF.

V and J are TRBV30 and TRBJ1-4; D call uncertain. Per the germline V gene, CDR1 is GTSNPN and CDR2 is SVGIG (reference sequence). V lost 4 bases to trimming and J lost 3 bases, with 6 bases between them. The CDR3 runs to 12 residues. CDR3 sequence reads: CAWMRPNEKLFF. The CDR3 coding sequence is TGTGCCTGGATGCGACCTAATGAAAAACTGTTTTTT. The full variable domain, rest sourced from reference TRBV30 and TRBJ1-4, is SQTIHQWPATLVQPVGSPLSLECTVEGTSNPNLYWYRQAAGRGLQLLFYSVGIGQISSEVPQNLSASRPQDRQFILSSKKLLLSDSGFYLCAWMRPNEKLFFGSGTQLSVL.

This clonotype turned up a few times. The chain has TRBV6-2 or TRBV6-3 and TRBJ2-1; TRBD2 matches 11 bases. Germline-derived CDR1 and CDR2 are MNHEY and SVGEGT. The CDR3 spans 17 residues. V lost 2 bases to trimming and J lost 6 bases; unmatched junction nucleotides: 9. The CDR3 spells CASSYVAGGPRPNEQFF. The CDR3 DNA reads as TGTGCCAGCAGTTACGTAGCGGGAGGGCCACGGCCCAATGAGCAGTTCTTC.

This clonotype was counted at least ten times. The rearrangement uses TRBV6-5 and TRBJ2-3; unclear D gene. Germline values: CDR1 MNHEY, CDR2 SVGAGI. The CDR3 has 11 amino acids. Trimming removed 6 bases from V and 0 bases from J, with 1 base in between. The CDR3 spells CASRSTDTQYF. The CDR3 DNA follows: TGTGCCAGCAGGAGCACAGATACGCAGTATTTT.

This clonotype was recorded at least ten times. The rearrangement joins TRBV2 to TRBJ1-6; D might be TRBD1 (5 bases). The CDR3 is 14 amino acids. CDR1 and CDR2 from the germline V gene are SNHLY and FYNNEI. V lost 7 bases to trimming and J lost 9 bases, with 16 bases between them. CDR3 amino acids: CASKQGEVVSPLHF. CDR3 DNA: TGTGCCAGCAAGCAGGGTGAGGTTGTTTCACCCCTCCACTTT.

The V call is TRBV27, the J call TRBJ1-2; D ambiguous. Trimming stripped 4 bases from V and 7 bases from J, with 10 bases between. Germline V gives CDR1 MNHEY, CDR2 SMNVEV (reference sequence). The CDR3 spans 12 residues. CDR3 protein: CASSSRQGGYTF. CDR3 coding DNA: TGTGCCAGCAGTTCCCGACAAGGTGGCTACACCTTC.

This clonotype was seen ten or more times. This chain connects TRBV12-3 or TRBV12-4 to TRBJ1-2, with 8 bases fitting TRBD1. The CDR3 extends over 13 amino acids. V gave up 3 bases and J gave up 7 bases; unmatched junction bases: 4. CDR3 nucleotides: TGTGCCAGCAGTTTGGACAGGGCTGGTGGCTACACCTTC. This translates into CASSLDRAGGYTF.

The chain combines TRBV12-5 with TRBJ2-6, with D hard to call. CDR1 is LGHNT and CDR2 is FRNRAP in the germline V gene. This CDR3 contains 16 residues. V lost 4 bases to trimming and J lost 0 bases, with 10 bases between them. In DNA, the CDR3 is TGTGCTAGTGGTTGGAAAACCTCCTCTGGGGCCAACGTCCTGACTTTC. It translates to CASGWKTSSGANVLTF.

This clonotype was recorded many times. The chain recombines TRBV6-2 or TRBV6-3 with TRBJ2-2; D unresolved. The CDR3 spans 15 residues. Germline CDR1 MNHEY, CDR2 SVGEGT. Trimming stripped 2 bases from V and 0 bases from J, with 7 bases between. The chain's CDR3 is CASSYVSPNTGELFF. The CDR3 DNA is TGTGCCAGCAGTTACGTCAGCCCGAACACCGGGGAGCTGTTTTTT.

In its sample, this clonotype was seen many times. The chain has TRBV9 and TRBJ2-5, with TRBD2 matching 7 bases. The V and J ends lost 0 bases and 4 bases, in that order; junction bases with no gene match: 6. Germline V lookup: CDR1 SGDLS, CDR2 YYNGEE. The CDR3 is 15 amino acids. The CDR3 loop is CASSVAGGVGETQYF. The CDR3 DNA follows: TGTGCCAGCAGCGTAGCTGGGGGGGTTGGAGAGACCCAGTACTTC.